This TCR beta chain derives from a study of vaccination and CD4 T cells after COVID-19. Study conclusions and caveats: Spike mono-reactivity was evident in 304 of the 307 vaccine-specific clones derived from convalescent patients.

The Oncomine TCR Beta short-read assay sequenced DNA from cultured CD4+ T cells. Genomic DNA from cultured CD4+ T cells was extracted. TCRdb re-called the PCR reads through MiXCR, storing one row per CDR3 protein. The sample includes almost 20,000 distinct CDR3 sequences, approximately 50% seen only once; the top ten take about 8.2%. V gave up 0 bases and J gave up 7 bases, with 18 bases separating them. CDR1 and CDR2 (germline): MNHEY, SVGAGI. The CDR3 has 16 amino acids. Treatment described: roughly ten-day PBMC culture with coronavirus spike peptide pools or control peptides (ViraFEST assay). The sample holds a few counts of this clonotype. Its target is unknown.

The rearrangement joins TRBV6-5 to TRBJ1-2; perhaps TRBD1 as D (5 bases). Material for sequencing was CD4+ T cells from blood, cultured in vitro. The clonotype originates from a human donor who had recovered from COVID-19. The CDR3 protein is CASSYSIRGPFGGYTF. Written as DNA, the CDR3 is TGTGCCAGCAGTTACTCGATAAGGGGTCCTTTCGGTGGCTACACCTTC.